The source of this TCR beta chain is a study of T cell responses to AZD1222 COVID-19 vaccine. Study-level points and caveats: Just a handful of AZD1222 recipients tested seropositive at baseline. No repertoire was sampled before or during the peak T cell response, only after it. Vaccine-associated CD4 TCRs spanned spike, dominant at 160-218 and 743-854.

The table came from immunoSEQ multiplex PCR; TCRdb's copy has only in-frame clones and leaves some out. The sample holds approximately 130,000 clones; 90% are singletons and the top ten take around 4.4%. A word on this clone: Its specificity is unknown.

The sequences come from peripheral blood, collected 28 days after the second dose of the MenACWY control vaccine. This sequence originates from an adult who received the MenACWY meningococcal vaccine as a control.

CDR3 nucleotide sequence: TGTGCCAGCAACGCAGGGGGAGGCTACACCTTC. Its protein is CASNAGGGYTF. The rearrangement uses TRBV6-4 and TRBJ1-2; TRBD1 agrees at 7 bases. The CDR3 spans 11 residues. Germline trimming cut 7 bases from V and 8 bases from J; bases unmatched to any gene: 4. The V gene's germline CDR1 is MRHNA and CDR2 SNTAGT.